This TCR beta chain was sequenced for a study of shared clonotypes between healthy human individuals. Study-level information: The donor pool was made up of a couple of women and three men aged 18 to 49. Study outcomes and limitations: Sequencing of the sorted subsets was shown by rarefaction to be incomplete despite large depth.

The table lists this clone with a few counts. The antigen remains undetermined. This CDR3 is built from 15 residues. The germline V gene encodes CDR1 SGHTA and CDR2 FQGTGA. The J segment lost 3 bases and the V segment lost 4 bases, leaving 4 bases of the junction unmatched. The donor cohort consisted entirely of Caucasian adults residing in Nashville, Tennessee. With CCR7-negative CD45RA+ TemRA cells, CD45RO+ cells were combined in CD8 memory. The table came from immunoSEQ multiplex PCR; TCRdb's copy has only in-frame clones and leaves some out. This table holds 95,000 to 120,000 clones, around 65% found once.

Sequences were obtained from memory CD8+ T cells sorted from blood. The subset: CD45RO+ cells pooled with CCR7-negative TemRA cells. This receptor was identified in a woman younger than 45 in good health. The rearrangement uses TRBV7-3 and TRBJ2-2; 8 nucleotides agree with TRBD1. This chain's CDR3 is CASSYLTGDTGELFF. CDR3 in DNA: TGTGCCAGCAGCTACTTGACAGGGGACACCGGGGAGCTGTTTTTT.